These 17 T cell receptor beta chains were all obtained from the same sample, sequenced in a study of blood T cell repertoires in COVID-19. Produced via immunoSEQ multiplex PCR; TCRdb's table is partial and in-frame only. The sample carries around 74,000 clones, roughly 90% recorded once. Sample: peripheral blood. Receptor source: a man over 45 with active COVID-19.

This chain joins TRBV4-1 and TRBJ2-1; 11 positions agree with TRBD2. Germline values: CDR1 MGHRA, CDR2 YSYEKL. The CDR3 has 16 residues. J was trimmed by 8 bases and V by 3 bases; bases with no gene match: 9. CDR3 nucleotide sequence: TGCGCCAGCAGCCAGAACCCGGCTAGCGGGAGGTATGAGCAGTTCTTC. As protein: CASSQNPASGRYEQFF.

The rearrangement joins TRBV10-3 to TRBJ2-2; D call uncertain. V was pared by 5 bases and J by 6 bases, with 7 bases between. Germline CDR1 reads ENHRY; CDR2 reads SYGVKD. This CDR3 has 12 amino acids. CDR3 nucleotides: TGTGCCATCAGTTTCGGAGCCGGGGAGCTGTTTTTT. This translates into CAISFGAGELFF.

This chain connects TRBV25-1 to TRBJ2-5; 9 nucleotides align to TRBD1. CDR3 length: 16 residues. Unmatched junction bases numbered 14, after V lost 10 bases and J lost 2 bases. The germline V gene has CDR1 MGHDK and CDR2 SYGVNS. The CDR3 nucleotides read TGTGCCACCCTTGCCGGGACAGGGAATAATCAAGAGACCCAGTACTTC. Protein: CATLAGTGNNQETQYF.

Here the CDR3 reads CASSPGTGMGETQYF. For the CDR3, the DNA is TGTGCCAGCAGCCCGGGTACGGGGATGGGAGAGACCCAGTACTTC. The rearrangement links TRBV7-3 to TRBJ2-5; a possible D gene is TRBD2 (5 bases). CDR3 length: 15 amino acids. Germline lookup yields CDR1 SGHTA and CDR2 FQGTGA. The germline V and J ends were trimmed by 5 bases and 4 bases, with 17 bases remaining between them.

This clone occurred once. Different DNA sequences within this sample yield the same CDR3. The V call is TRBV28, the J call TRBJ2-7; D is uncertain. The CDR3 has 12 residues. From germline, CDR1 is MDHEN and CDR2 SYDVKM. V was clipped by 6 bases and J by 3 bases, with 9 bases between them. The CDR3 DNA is TGTGCCAGCAGCCTGGCTGGCTACGAGCAGTACTTC. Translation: CASSLAGYEQYF.

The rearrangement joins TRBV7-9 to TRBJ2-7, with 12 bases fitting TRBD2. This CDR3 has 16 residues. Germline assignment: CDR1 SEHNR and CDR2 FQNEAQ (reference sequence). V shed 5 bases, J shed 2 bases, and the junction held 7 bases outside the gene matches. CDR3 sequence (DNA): TGTGCCAGCAGCCACGGACTAGCGGGGAACACCTACGAGCAGTACTTC. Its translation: CASSHGLAGNTYEQYF.

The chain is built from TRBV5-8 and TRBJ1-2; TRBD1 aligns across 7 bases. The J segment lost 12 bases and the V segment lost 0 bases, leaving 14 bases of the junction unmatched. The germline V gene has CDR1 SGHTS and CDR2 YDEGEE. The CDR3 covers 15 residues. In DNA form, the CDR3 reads TGTGCCAGCAGCTTGGGCCTACTTACGACAGGGACGGACACCTTC. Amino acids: CASSLGLLTTGTDTF. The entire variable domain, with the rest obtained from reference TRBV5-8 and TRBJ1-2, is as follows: EAGVTQSPTHLIKTRGQQATLRCSPISGHTSVYWYQQALGLGLQFLLWYDEGEERNRGNFPPRFSGRQFPNYSSELNVNALELEDSALYLCASSLGLLTTGTDTFGSGTRLTVV.

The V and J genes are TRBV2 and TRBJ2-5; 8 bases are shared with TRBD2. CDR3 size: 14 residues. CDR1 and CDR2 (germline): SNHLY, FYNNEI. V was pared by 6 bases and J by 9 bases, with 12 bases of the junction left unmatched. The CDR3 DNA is TGTGCCAGCAGCCCCGGGACTAGTATCCTATCCCAGTACTTC. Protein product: CASSPGTSILSQYF.

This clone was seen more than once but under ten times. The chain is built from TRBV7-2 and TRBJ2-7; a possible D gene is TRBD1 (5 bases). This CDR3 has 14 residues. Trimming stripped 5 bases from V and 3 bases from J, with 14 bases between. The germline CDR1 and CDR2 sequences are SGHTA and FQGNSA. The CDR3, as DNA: TGTGCCAGCAGCACGCCGACAGAAAACTACGAGCAGTACTTC. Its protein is CASSTPTENYEQYF.

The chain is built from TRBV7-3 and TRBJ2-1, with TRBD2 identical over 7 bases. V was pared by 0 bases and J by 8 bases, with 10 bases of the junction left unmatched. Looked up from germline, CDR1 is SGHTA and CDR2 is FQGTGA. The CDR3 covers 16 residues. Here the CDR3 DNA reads TGTGCCAGCAGCTTAACGGGGCCCGGGCGGGAGCATGAGCAGTTCTTC. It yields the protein CASSLTGPGREHEQFF.

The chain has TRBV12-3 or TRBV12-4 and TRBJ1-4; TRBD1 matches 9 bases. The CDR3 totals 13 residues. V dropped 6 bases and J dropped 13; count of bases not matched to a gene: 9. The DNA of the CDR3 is TGTGCCAGCAGCCGGCCGGGACAGGGAACACTGTTTTTT. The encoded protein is CASSRPGQGTLFF.

The CDR3 region is CASSLLAATGELFF. CDR3 coding DNA: TGTGCCAGCAGTTTACTAGCGGCCACCGGGGAGCTGTTTTTT. The rearrangement uses TRBV28 and TRBJ2-2; 7 nucleotides match TRBD2. CDR3 size: 14 residues. Trimming at V came to 2 bases and at J to 4 bases, leaving 1 base not matched to a gene. In germline, CDR1 is MDHEN, CDR2 SYDVKM. Complete variable domain (other parts from reference TRBV28 and TRBJ2-2): DVKVTQSSRYLVKRTGEKVFLECVQDMDHENMFWYRQDPGLGLRLIYFSYDVKMKEKGDIPEGYSVSREKKERFSLILESASTNQTSMYLCASSLLAATGELFFGEGSRLTVL.

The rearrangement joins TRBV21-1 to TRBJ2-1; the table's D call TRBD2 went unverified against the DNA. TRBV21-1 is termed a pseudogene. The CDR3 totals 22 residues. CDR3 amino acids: CASSIPKGQREGQEYTYNEQFF. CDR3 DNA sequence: TGTGCCAGCAGCATCCCGAAGGGTCAGCGGGAGGGCCAAGAGTACACCTACAATGAGCAGTTCTTC.

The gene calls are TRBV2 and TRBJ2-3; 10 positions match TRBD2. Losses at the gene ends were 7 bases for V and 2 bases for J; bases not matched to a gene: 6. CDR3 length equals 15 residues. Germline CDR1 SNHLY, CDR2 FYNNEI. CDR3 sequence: CASTGSGGATDTQYF. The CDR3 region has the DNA TGTGCCAGCACGGGAAGCGGGGGGGCCACAGATACGCAGTATTTT.

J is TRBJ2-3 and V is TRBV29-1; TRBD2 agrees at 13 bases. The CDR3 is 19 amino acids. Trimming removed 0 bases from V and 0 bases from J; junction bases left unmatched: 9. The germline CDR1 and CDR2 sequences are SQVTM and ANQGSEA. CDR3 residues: CSVEDPLTSGRPSTDTQYF. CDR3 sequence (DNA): TGCAGCGTTGAAGATCCTTTGACTAGCGGGAGGCCTAGCACAGATACGCAGTATTTT.

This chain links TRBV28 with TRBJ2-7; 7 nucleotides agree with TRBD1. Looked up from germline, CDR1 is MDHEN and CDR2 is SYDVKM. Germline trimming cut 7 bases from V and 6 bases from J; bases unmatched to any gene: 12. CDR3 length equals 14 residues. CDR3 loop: CASTSGTAISEQYF. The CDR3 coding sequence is TGTGCCAGCACTTCCGGGACAGCGATCTCCGAGCAGTACTTC.

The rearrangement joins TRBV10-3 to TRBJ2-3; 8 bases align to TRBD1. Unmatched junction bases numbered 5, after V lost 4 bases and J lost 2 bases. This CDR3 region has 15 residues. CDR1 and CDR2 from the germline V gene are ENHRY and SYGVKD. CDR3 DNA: TGTGCCATCAGTGGGACAGGGCCGAACACAGATACGCAGTATTTT. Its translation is CAISGTGPNTDTQYF.